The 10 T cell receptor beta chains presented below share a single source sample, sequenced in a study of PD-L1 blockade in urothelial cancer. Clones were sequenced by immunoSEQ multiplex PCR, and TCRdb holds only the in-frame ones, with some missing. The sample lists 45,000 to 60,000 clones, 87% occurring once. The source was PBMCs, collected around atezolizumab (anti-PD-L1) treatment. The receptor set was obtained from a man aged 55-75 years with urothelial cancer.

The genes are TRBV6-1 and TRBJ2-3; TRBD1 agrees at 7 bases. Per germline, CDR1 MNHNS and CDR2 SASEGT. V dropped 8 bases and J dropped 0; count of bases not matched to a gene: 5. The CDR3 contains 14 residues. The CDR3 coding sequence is TGTGCCAGCCAGAGGACAGGAAGCACAGATACGCAGTATTTT. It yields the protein CASQRTGSTDTQYF.

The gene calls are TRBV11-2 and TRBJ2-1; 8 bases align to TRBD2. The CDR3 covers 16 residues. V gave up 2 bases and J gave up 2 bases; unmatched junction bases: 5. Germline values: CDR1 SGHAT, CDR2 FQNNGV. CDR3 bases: TGTGCCAGCAGCTTATCCGAAGCGGGGGCCTACAATGAGCAGTTCTTC. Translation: CASSLSEAGAYNEQFF. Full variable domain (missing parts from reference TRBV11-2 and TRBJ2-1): EAGVAQSPRYKIIEKRQSVAFWCNPISGHATLYWYQQILGQGPKLLIQFQNNGVVDDSQLPKDRFSAERLKGVDSTLKIQPAKLEDSAVYLCASSLSEAGAYNEQFFGPGTRLTVL.

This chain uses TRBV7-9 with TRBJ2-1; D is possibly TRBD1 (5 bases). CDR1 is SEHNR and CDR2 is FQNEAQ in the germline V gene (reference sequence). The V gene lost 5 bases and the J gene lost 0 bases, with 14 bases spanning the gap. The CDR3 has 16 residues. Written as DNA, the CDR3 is TGTGCCAGCAGCCCTAAGGGGCTTCACTCCTACAATGAGCAGTTCTTC. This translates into CASSPKGLHSYNEQFF. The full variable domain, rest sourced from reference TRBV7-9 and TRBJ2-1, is DTGVSQNPRHKITKRGQNVTFRCDPISEHNRLYWYRQTLGQGPEFLTYFQNEAQLEKSRLLSDRFSAERPKGSFSTLEIQRTEQGDSAMYLCASSPKGLHSYNEQFFGPGTRLTVL.

Written as DNA, the CDR3 is TGTGCCAGCAGCTTAGAAACAGTGAGGGCACCCCTCCACTTT. Its protein product is CASSLETVRAPLHF. The V gene is TRBV7-2, the J gene TRBJ1-6; unclear D gene. This CDR3 contains 14 residues. V was trimmed by 1 base and J by 11 bases, leaving 12 bases between them. Germline V gene data show CDR1 as SGHTA and CDR2 as FQGNSA.

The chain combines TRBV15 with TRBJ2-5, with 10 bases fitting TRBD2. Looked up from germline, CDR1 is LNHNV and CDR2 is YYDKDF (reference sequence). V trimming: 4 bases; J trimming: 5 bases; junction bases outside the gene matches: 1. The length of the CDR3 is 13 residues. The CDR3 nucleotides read TGTGCCACCAGCATTAGCGGGGGGGAGACCCAGTACTTC. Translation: CATSISGGETQYF. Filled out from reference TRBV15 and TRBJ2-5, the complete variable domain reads DAMVIQNPRYQVTQFGKPVTLSCSQTLNHNVMYWYQQKSSQAPKLLFHYYDKDFNNEADTPDNFQSRRPNTSFCFLDIRSPGLGDTAMYLCATSISGGETQYFGPGTRLLVL.

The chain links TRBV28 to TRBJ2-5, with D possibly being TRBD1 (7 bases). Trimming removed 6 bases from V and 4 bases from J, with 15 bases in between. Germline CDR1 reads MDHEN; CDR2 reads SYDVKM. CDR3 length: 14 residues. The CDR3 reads CASRGGTVRETQYF. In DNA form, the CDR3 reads TGTGCCAGCAGGGGCGGGACAGTCCGAGAGACCCAGTACTTC.

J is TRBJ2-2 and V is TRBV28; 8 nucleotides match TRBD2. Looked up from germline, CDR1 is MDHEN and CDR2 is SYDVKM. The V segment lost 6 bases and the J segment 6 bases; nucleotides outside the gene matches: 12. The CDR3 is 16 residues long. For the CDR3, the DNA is TGTGCCAGCAGCCCCGGGGGGGCGGGTTTTCCCGGGGAGCTGTTTTTT. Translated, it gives CASSPGGAGFPGELFF.

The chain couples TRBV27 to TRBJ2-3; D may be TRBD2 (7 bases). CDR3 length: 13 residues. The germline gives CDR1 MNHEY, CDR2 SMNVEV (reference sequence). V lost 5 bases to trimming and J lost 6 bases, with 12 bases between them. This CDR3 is CASSPGGPDTQYF. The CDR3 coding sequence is TGTGCCAGCAGTCCCGGGGGGCCCGATACGCAGTATTTT.

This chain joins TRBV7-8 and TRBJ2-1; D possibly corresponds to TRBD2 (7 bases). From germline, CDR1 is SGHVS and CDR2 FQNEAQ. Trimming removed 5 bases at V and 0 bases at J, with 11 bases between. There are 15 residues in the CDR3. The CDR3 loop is CASSPRGLSYNEQFF. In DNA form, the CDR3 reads TGTGCCAGCAGCCCGCGGGGGCTCTCCTACAATGAGCAGTTCTTC.

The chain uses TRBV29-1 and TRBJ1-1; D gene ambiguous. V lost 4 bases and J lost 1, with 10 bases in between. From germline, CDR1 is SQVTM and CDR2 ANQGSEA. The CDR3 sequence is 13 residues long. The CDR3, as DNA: TGCAGCGTTGGACACGGTGCGAACACTGAAGCTTTCTTT. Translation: CSVGHGANTEAFF.